The clone carrying this TCR beta chain has just one count. The data are from a study of CD8+CD57+ T cells in acquired aplastic anemia. Researchers used genomic DNA as the template to profile TCR beta VDJ and CDR3. TCRdb fed the reads into MiXCR, producing one record per CDR3 protein. The data contain about 68,000 distinct CDR3 sequences, around half of them seen just once; the ten biggest clones take up about 9%. The CDR3 contains 14 residues. CDR1 SNHLY and CDR2 FYNNEI come from the germline V gene. With 6 bases removed from V and 10 bases from J, the gap between germline ends came to 16 bases. The sequence was collected from a human donor in good health, serving as a control. The sequencing input was sorted CD4+, CD8+, or CD8+CD57+ T cells (not recorded which) from PBMCs. The chain couples TRBV2 to TRBJ1-6; no definite D call. The CDR3 bases are TGTGCCAGCAGCCCCCTCCTTGTAGGGTCACCCCTCCACTTT. This gives the protein CASSPLLVGSPLHF.